Following are 26 T cell receptor beta chains from one sample sequenced in a study of type 1 and type 2 diabetes patients. Amplification started from genomic DNA. Multiplex PCR with 30 forward and 13 reverse primers amplified the TCR beta CDR3. TCRdb used MiXCR to reprocess the multiplex PCR reads, holding one entry per CDR3 protein. Of 280,000 or so distinct CDR3 sequences listed, roughly 50% are singletons. The sequencing sample was made of peripheral blood mononuclear cells (PBMCs). These receptors all stem from a man aged 18 to 29 with type 2 diabetes.

This clonotype was detected a few times. The rearrangement links TRBV27 to TRBJ2-7; D is ambiguous. This CDR3 has 11 amino acids. The germline gives CDR1 MNHEY, CDR2 SMNVEV (reference sequence). V gave up 8 bases and J gave up 3 bases, with 8 bases separating them. CDR3: CASGPNYEQYF. DNA of the CDR3: TGTGCCAGCGGACCAAACTACGAGCAGTACTTC.

The chain couples TRBV19 to TRBJ2-7; D might be TRBD1 (5 bases). Trimming left V 9 bases short and J 3 bases short, with 18 bases between. Germline V gene data show CDR1 as LNHDA and CDR2 as SQIVND (reference sequence). The CDR3 contains 14 residues. The CDR3 DNA reads as TGTGCCAGCGCCGTGTACAACAGGCACTACGAGCAGTACTTC. Its protein product is CASAVYNRHYEQYF.

The CDR3 DNA reads TGTGCCAGCAGTTTGGCTAATGAAAAACTGTTTTTT. Encoded protein: CASSLANEKLFF. The rearrangement links TRBV28 to TRBJ1-4, with unresolved D. CDR3 length equals 12 residues. Trimming took 3 bases from V and 3 from J, leaving 2 bases between them. Germline lookup yields CDR1 MDHEN and CDR2 SYDVKM. The full variable domain, in which reference TRBV28 and TRBJ1-4 provide the parts outside the CDR3, is DVKVTQSSRYLVKRTGEKVFLECVQDMDHENMFWYRQDPGLGLRLIYFSYDVKMKEKGDIPEGYSVSREKKERFSLILESASTNQTSMYLCASSLANEKLFFGSGTQLSVL.

The table lists this clonotype with a few counts. This chain joins TRBV4-1 and TRBJ2-1, with a weak D call TRBD1 (5 bases). Germline V CDR1 and CDR2: MGHRA, YSYEKL. V lost 1 base, J lost 5 bases, and 12 bases lay in between. The CDR3 contains 15 residues. CDR3 sequence: CASSQGYPDNNEQFF. In nucleotides, the CDR3 is TGCGCCAGCAGCCAAGGATATCCGGACAACAATGAGCAGTTCTTC.

This clonotype showed up just a few times. The chain recombines TRBV7-8 with TRBJ1-2; 9 bases fit TRBD1. The germline CDR1 and CDR2 sequences are SGHVS and FQNEAQ. Losses at the gene ends were 2 bases for V and 6 bases for J; bases not matched to a gene: 4. The CDR3 has 14 residues. The CDR3 loop is CASSLTGGADGYTF. CDR3 nucleotide sequence: TGTGCCAGCAGCTTAACAGGGGGCGCGGATGGCTACACCTTC.

About this clonotype itself: Since no conserved phenylalanine or tryptophan closes the CDR3, a read error is the likely cause. CDR3 nucleotides: TGTGCCAGCAGTCCGGACGGGACTCTAGTCTATGGCTACACCCTC. It yields the protein CASSPDGTLVYGYTL. The chain joins TRBV25-1 to TRBJ1-2; TRBD1 is a possible D gene (5 bases). The CDR3 runs to 15 residues. The V end lost 5 bases, the J end lost 4 bases, and 17 bases lay between the germline ends. Germline V CDR1 and CDR2: MGHDK, SYGVNS.

This clonotype was recorded at least ten times. The chain combines TRBV15 with TRBJ2-1; D possibly corresponds to TRBD1 (6 bases). CDR1 LNHNV and CDR2 YYDKDF come from the germline V gene (reference sequence). The V end lost 8 bases, the J end lost 0 bases, and 14 bases lay between the germline ends. The CDR3 runs 15 residues. The CDR3 loop is CATGGRVGSYNEQFF. The CDR3 region has the DNA TGTGCCACCGGGGGCAGGGTTGGCTCCTACAATGAGCAGTTCTTC.

This chain links TRBV19 with TRBJ2-7; possible D gene TRBD2, 6 bases. The CDR3 spans 12 residues. The ends were cut back, 6 bases at V and 3 bases at J, with 9 bases in the middle. Germline-derived CDR1 and CDR2 are LNHDA and SQIVND (reference sequence). Here the CDR3 DNA reads TGTGCCAGTAGCTCCGGGAGCTACGAGCAGTACTTC. Its protein product is CASSSGSYEQYF.

V usage is TRBV2 and J usage is TRBJ2-1; D possibly corresponds to TRBD2 (6 bases). Germline loops: CDR1 SNHLY, CDR2 FYNNEI. The CDR3 length is 18 residues. V lost 6 bases and J lost 8, with 29 bases in between. The CDR3 loop reads CASSQDLIVGPKRDEQFF. The CDR3 DNA reads as TGTGCCAGCAGCCAAGATCTTATTGTCGGCCCTAAGCGGGATGAGCAGTTCTTC. The whole variable domain, remainder taken from reference TRBV2 and TRBJ2-1, is EPEVTQTPSHQVTQMGQEVILRCVPISNHLYFYWYRQILGQKVEFLVSFYNNEISEKSEIFDDQFSVERPDGSNFTLKIRSTKLEDSAMYFCASSQDLIVGPKRDEQFFGPGTRLTVL.

Points on this clonotype: A read error may produce the germline difference seen at one junction end. The genes are TRBV4-3 and TRBJ2-7; tentatively, D is TRBD1 (6 bases). Germline CDR1 is LGHNA and CDR2 is YSLEER. The CDR3 extends over 14 amino acids. The CDR3 region has the DNA TGCGCCAACAGCAGGGGAATTAGCTCCTACGAGCAGTACTTC. Translated: CANSRGISSYEQYF.

The rearrangement links TRBV24-1 to TRBJ2-4; D may be TRBD1 (6 bases). V was trimmed by 3 bases and J by 8 bases, leaving 16 bases between them. This CDR3 comprises 15 residues. Germline V lookup: CDR1 KGHDR, CDR2 SFDVKD. The CDR3 here is CATSDPGTREDIQYF. CDR3 nucleotides: TGTGCCACCAGTGATCCCGGGACAAGAGAAGACATTCAGTACTTC.

This clonotype was recorded once. V gene TRBV7-9 combines with J gene TRBJ1-1; D gene uncertain. V was trimmed by 8 bases and J by 5 bases, leaving 21 bases between them. This CDR3 has 15 amino acids. Germline CDR1 and CDR2: SEHNR and FQNEAQ (reference sequence). DNA of the CDR3: TGTGCCAGCGAGCCGGGGTTTAGGGTGGAAACTGAAGCTTTCTTT. Residues: CASEPGFRVETEAFF.

The chain employs TRBV13 and TRBJ2-5, with 13 bases fitting TRBD2. V shed 5 bases and J 7 bases; nucleotides not matched to a gene: 7. Per the germline V gene, CDR1 is PRHDT and CDR2 is FYEKMQ (reference sequence). There are 15 residues in the CDR3. CDR3 region: CASSPGTSGEGTQYF. In DNA, the CDR3 is TGTGCCAGCAGCCCCGGGACTAGCGGGGAGGGGACCCAGTACTTC.

In its sample, this clonotype was seen a few times. The chain employs TRBV5-1 and TRBJ1-1; D not certain. Germline V gene lookup returns CDR1 SGHRS and CDR2 YFSETQ. This CDR3 comprises 13 residues. Trimming shortened V by 1 base and J by 5 bases, and 9 bases separated the two germline ends. DNA of the CDR3: TGCGCCAGCAGCTTGAGTTTCAGAACTGAAGCTTTCTTT. Protein product: CASSLSFRTEAFF.

In its sample, this clonotype was seen many times. The chain links TRBV20-1 to TRBJ2-1; perhaps TRBD2 as D (6 bases). Germline loops: CDR1 DFQATT, CDR2 SNEGSKA (reference sequence). There are 11 residues in the CDR3. Trimming removed 5 bases from V and 7 bases from J, with 9 bases in between. CDR3 DNA: TGCAGTGCTGCGGGACCAAATGAGCAGTTCTTC. Residues: CSAAGPNEQFF.

This clonotype has ten or more counts. This chain uses TRBV25-1 with TRBJ2-7; D gene uncertain. Trimming shortened V by 2 bases and J by 0 bases, and 14 bases separated the two germline ends. The CDR3 runs 16 residues. The germline gives CDR1 MGHDK, CDR2 SYGVNS. CDR3 coding DNA: TGTGCCAGCAGTGAAGTAGGTGAACGAGGCTCCTACGAGCAGTACTTC. Amino acid sequence: CASSEVGERGSYEQYF.

The chain recombines TRBV29-1 with TRBJ2-3, with D perhaps matching TRBD2 (6 bases). CDR1 is SQVTM, CDR2 ANQGSEA, per germline. The CDR3 sequence is 14 residues long. Deletions cut 3 bases from V and 1 base from J, with 11 bases between. The CDR3 protein is CSVDVLAGTDTQYF. CDR3 DNA sequence: TGCAGCGTTGACGTACTAGCAGGCACAGATACGCAGTATTTT.

The V call is TRBV20-1, the J call TRBJ1-2; D gene unclear. V gave up 6 bases and J gave up 5 bases, with 16 bases separating them. Looked up from germline, CDR1 is DFQATT and CDR2 is SNEGSKA (reference sequence). The CDR3 covers 13 residues. The CDR3 region has the DNA TGCAGTGCCTCGCGCCAGAGTAAATATGGCTACACCTTC. Translation gives CSASRQSKYGYTF.

This clonotype came up a few times. The V gene is TRBV12-3 or TRBV12-4, the J gene TRBJ2-3, with TRBD2 identical over 9 bases. V was pared by 8 bases and J by 0 bases, with 6 bases of the junction left unmatched. The CDR3 covers 15 residues. In nucleotides, the CDR3 is TGTGCCAGCCGTCGGGCGGGGGGGAGCACAGATACGCAGTATTTT. Its translation: CASRRAGGSTDTQYF.

This clonotype appeared a few times. V and J are TRBV13 and TRBJ1-1; D perhaps matches TRBD1 (5 bases). Trimming stripped 5 bases from V and 4 bases from J, with 11 bases between. The CDR3 runs to 13 residues. In germline, CDR1 is PRHDT, CDR2 FYEKMQ (reference sequence). The chain's CDR3 is CASSRGHSTEAFF. CDR3 sequence (DNA): TGTGCCAGCAGCAGAGGACACAGCACTGAAGCTTTCTTT.

This rearrangement joins TRBV6-5 to TRBJ1-1; the D gene is possibly TRBD1 (6 bases). This CDR3 region has 14 residues. Trimming removed 6 bases from V and 3 bases from J, with 14 bases in between. The germline V gene has CDR1 MNHEY and CDR2 SVGAGI. CDR3 residues: CASSPRAGDTEAFF. Here the CDR3 DNA reads TGTGCCAGCAGCCCTAGAGCAGGGGACACTGAAGCTTTCTTT.

This clonotype was seen more than once but under ten times. This chain links TRBV12-3 or TRBV12-4 with TRBJ1-1; 8 positions agree with TRBD1. The CDR3 runs 13 residues. V shed 7 bases and J 5 bases; nucleotides not matched to a gene: 6. The CDR3 DNA reads as TGTGCCAGCAACAGGGGGGGATGGACTGAAGCTTTCTTT. Its protein product is CASNRGGWTEAFF.

The chain carries TRBV4-1 and TRBJ2-1; possible D gene TRBD1, 6 bases. Per the germline V gene, CDR1 is MGHRA and CDR2 is YSYEKL. Trimming stripped 5 bases from V and 8 bases from J, with 22 bases between. This CDR3 is 16 amino acids long. The chain's CDR3 is CASSGIQGIALDEQFF. CDR3 nucleotides: TGCGCCAGCAGCGGGATTCAGGGGATAGCTTTAGATGAGCAGTTCTTC.

This clonotype showed up just a few times. The V and J genes are TRBV7-3 and TRBJ2-2; D not certain. The CDR3 runs to 14 residues. Germline CDR1 is SGHTA and CDR2 is FQGTGA. Trimming shortened V by 1 base and J by 6 bases, and 9 bases separated the two germline ends. The CDR3 nucleotides read TGTGCCAGCAGCTTAAGGCCGGCCGCCGGGGAGCTGTTTTTT. Translating it yields CASSLRPAAGELFF.

The chain employs TRBV7-2 and TRBJ2-7; TRBD2 agrees at 9 bases. After removal of 7 bases from V and 3 bases from J, the junction contained 7 bases not matched to a gene. The CDR3 spans 14 residues. In germline, CDR1 is SGHTA, CDR2 FQGNSA. The CDR3 sequence: CASTIAAGGYEQYF. The CDR3 coding sequence is TGTGCCAGCACCATCGCAGCGGGAGGCTACGAGCAGTACTTC.

This clonotype was counted a few times. The chain joins TRBV2 to TRBJ2-5; no clear D gene. Germline CDR1 reads SNHLY; CDR2 reads FYNNEI. The CDR3 consists of 11 residues. V was pared by 5 bases and J by 4 bases, with 5 bases between. The CDR3 sequence is CASSRAETQYF. In DNA form, the CDR3 reads TGTGCCAGCAGTAGGGCAGAGACCCAGTACTTC.